Each of the 5 T cell receptor beta chains below was sequenced from the same sample in a study of blood T cell repertoires in COVID-19. TCRdb's table, derived via immunoSEQ multiplex PCR, lists solely in-frame clones and lacks some. The sample shows around 130,000 clones, around four fifths of them seen only once. Sequencing was performed on PBMCs or T cells enriched from blood (not recorded which). The receptors derive from a middle-aged man with acute COVID-19.

The chain combines TRBV19 with TRBJ2-7; 11 bases map to TRBD1. This CDR3 region has 14 residues. With V trimmed by 4 bases and J by 3 bases, 2 bases remained unmatched. Germline loops: CDR1 LNHDA, CDR2 SQIVND (reference sequence). CDR3 sequence: CASSTGTGGYEQYF. CDR3 nucleotides: TGTGCCAGTAGTACCGGGACAGGGGGCTACGAGCAGTACTTC.

The V gene is TRBV5-4, the J gene TRBJ2-1, with D maybe TRBD2 (5 bases). Per germline, CDR1 SGHNT and CDR2 YYREEE (reference sequence). The V gene lost 1 base and the J gene lost 4 bases, with 12 bases spanning the gap. This CDR3 has 15 residues. The CDR3: CASSLPGISYNEQFF. Here the CDR3 DNA reads TGTGCCAGCAGCTTGCCGGGGATCTCTTACAATGAGCAGTTCTTC.

The rearrangement joins TRBV18 to TRBJ1-1, with D uncertain. Per germline, CDR1 KGHSH and CDR2 LQKENI. The V end lost 2 bases, the J end lost 3 bases, and 7 bases lay between the germline ends. The CDR3 has 13 amino acids. DNA for the CDR3: TGTGCCAGCTCACCAGAGGTGGACACTGAAGCTTTCTTT. Residues: CASSPEVDTEAFF.

This chain connects TRBV5-1 to TRBJ2-5; weak D call: TRBD2 (5 bases). The V and J ends lost 5 bases and 2 bases respectively, with 13 bases between them. This CDR3 has 14 residues. Looked up from germline, CDR1 is SGHRS and CDR2 is YFSETQ. The CDR3 reads CASSFTGDQETQYF. The CDR3 bases are TGCGCCAGCAGTTTCACCGGGGATCAAGAGACCCAGTACTTC.

The rearrangement links TRBV9 to TRBJ1-5; tentative D call: TRBD1 (6 bases). The CDR3 is 15 amino acids. From germline, CDR1 is SGDLS and CDR2 YYNGEE. Trimming stripped 4 bases from V and 3 bases from J, with 14 bases between. CDR3 loop: CASSLSGQNNQPQHF. The CDR3 nucleotides are TGTGCCAGCAGCCTTTCCGGACAGAACAATCAGCCCCAGCATTTT.